This passage covers 31 T cell receptor beta chains from one sample sequenced in a study of regulatory T cells in long-lasting Graves disease. Construction of TCR beta libraries relied on iRepertoire HTBI primers and on Arm-PCR targeting CDR3 regions. TCRdb processed the multiplex PCR reads anew with MiXCR; each CDR3 protein has one entry. The sample shows 550,000 or so distinct CDR3 sequences, around 13% of them seen only once. The sample's time point: newly diagnosed GD, antithyroid drugs for less than 3 months. Making the TCR library involved RNA that had been extracted from PBMCs. The data were also submitted as part of a second study, on T cells in Graves' hyperthyroidism and ophthalmopathy.

The sample in question was peripheral blood mononuclear cells (PBMCs), obtained at new diagnosis, from a patient treated with antithyroid drugs. These receptors originate from a woman aged 30 to 39 with Graves disease.

At least ten counts were recorded for this clonotype. The genes are TRBV11-2 and TRBJ1-1; D perhaps matches TRBD1 (5 bases). From germline, CDR1 is SGHAT and CDR2 FQNNGV. This CDR3 spans 15 amino acids. V was clipped by 1 base and J by 4 bases, with 13 bases between them. Written as DNA, the CDR3 is TGTGCCAGCAGCTTAGGCCCCTTCGGGGGCACTGAAGCTTTCTTT. It is translated as CASSLGPFGGTEAFF. The variable domain in full, with the rest retrieved from reference TRBV11-2 and TRBJ1-1, is EAGVAQSPRYKIIEKRQSVAFWCNPISGHATLYWYQQILGQGPKLLIQFQNNGVVDDSQLPKDRFSAERLKGVDSTLKIQPAKLEDSAVYLCASSLGPFGGTEAFFGQGTRLTVV.

Ten or more counts support this clonotype. This chain links TRBV27 with TRBJ2-1; D ambiguous. The ends were cut back, 3 bases at V and 5 bases at J, with 8 bases in the middle. Germline V gives CDR1 MNHEY, CDR2 SMNVEV (reference sequence). This CDR3 contains 13 residues. The CDR3 DNA follows: TGTGCCAGCAGTTTCCACCTCAACAATGAGCAGTTCTTC. This codes for CASSFHLNNEQFF.

The gene calls are TRBV15 and TRBJ2-2; D remains ambiguous. This CDR3 region has 12 residues. Trimming left V 4 bases short and J 4 bases short, with 4 bases between. From germline, CDR1 is LNHNV and CDR2 YYDKDF (reference sequence). The CDR3 loop is CATSIITGELFF. CDR3 DNA: TGTGCCACCAGCATAATCACCGGGGAGCTGTTTTTT.

This clonotype was detected ten times or more. The chain couples TRBV2 to TRBJ2-1, with D tentatively TRBD1 (6 bases). The CDR3 contains 13 residues. Germline CDR1 reads SNHLY; CDR2 reads FYNNEI. The V end lost 6 bases, the J end lost 6 bases, and 12 bases lay between the germline ends. The CDR3 DNA is TGTGCCAGCAGGGCAGGGGTTGGCAATGAGCAGTTCTTC. It is translated as CASRAGVGNEQFF.

V is TRBV5-5 and J is TRBJ1-4; no firm D call. CDR3 length: 17 amino acids. Germline V gene sequence: CDR1 SGHKS, CDR2 YYEKEE (reference sequence). V was clipped by 0 bases and J by 1 base, with 13 bases between them. The CDR3 sequence: CASSLAGVLVTNEKLFF. In nucleotides, the CDR3 is TGTGCCAGCAGCTTGGCCGGTGTATTAGTAACTAATGAAAAACTGTTTTTT.

Written as DNA, the CDR3 is TGTGCCAGCAGTGACAACAGGGTTGGTCAGCCCCAGCATTTT. The encoded protein is CASSDNRVGQPQHF. The V gene is TRBV2, the J gene TRBJ1-5; maybe TRBD1 (6 bases). The CDR3 contains 14 residues. In germline, CDR1 is SNHLY, CDR2 FYNNEI. V was trimmed by 3 bases and J by 6 bases, leaving 12 bases between them.

This clonotype has a count of ten or more. This chain connects TRBV24-1 to TRBJ2-3; TRBD2 matches at 15 bases. Germline V gene data show CDR1 as KGHDR and CDR2 as SFDVKD. This CDR3 contains 17 residues. V shed 4 bases and J 4 bases; nucleotides not matched to a gene: 5. The DNA of the CDR3 is TGTGCCACCAGTGACCTGGGACTAGCGGGAGGAGCAGATACGCAGTATTTT. Translating it yields CATSDLGLAGGADTQYF.

This sequence joins TRBV29-1 and TRBJ2-1; the match to TRBD1 covers 9 bases. Germline assignment: CDR1 SQVTM and CDR2 ANQGSEA. This CDR3 is built from 13 residues. Unmatched junction bases numbered 9, after V lost 5 bases and J lost 10 bases. This CDR3 reads CSVYTGGSREQFF. CDR3 DNA: TGCAGCGTTTATACAGGGGGCTCTCGGGAGCAGTTCTTC.

In its sample, this clonotype was seen many times. This CDR3 is CASGKYGYTF. The CDR3 DNA follows: TGTGCCAGCGGTAAATATGGCTACACCTTC. The chain is built from TRBV28 and TRBJ1-2; D is unresolved. There are 10 residues in the CDR3. From germline, CDR1 is MDHEN and CDR2 SYDVKM. Trimming cost V 8 bases and J 5 bases, with 6 bases left between them.

The sample holds a few counts of this clonotype. The chain recombines TRBV5-4 with TRBJ2-7; 7 bases are a match to TRBD1. Germline values: CDR1 SGHNT, CDR2 YYREEE (reference sequence). V shed 4 bases and J 0 bases; nucleotides not matched to a gene: 7. The CDR3 loop spans 15 amino acids. The CDR3 coding sequence is TGTGCCAGCAGCAAACAGGGGCTATCCTCCTACGAGCAGTACTTC. Amino acid sequence: CASSKQGLSSYEQYF.

The chain employs TRBV7-9 and TRBJ2-1, with D perhaps matching TRBD1 (5 bases). The germline CDR1 and CDR2 sequences are SEHNR and FQNEAQ (reference sequence). CDR3 size: 18 residues. Trimming cost V 5 bases and J 1 base, with 21 bases left between them. CDR3 protein: CASSLPLWGSDSYNEQFF. CDR3 coding DNA: TGTGCCAGCAGCCTTCCCCTCTGGGGCTCCGATTCCTACAATGAGCAGTTCTTC.

This clonotype was detected only a few times. This chain connects TRBV6-5 to TRBJ1-4; D unresolved. The CDR3 runs to 13 residues. Trimming stripped 0 bases from V and 7 bases from J, with 6 bases between. Per the germline V gene, CDR1 is MNHEY and CDR2 is SVGAGI. The CDR3, as DNA: TGTGCCAGCAGTTACTCGAACTTTGAAAAACTGTTTTTT. Encoded protein: CASSYSNFEKLFF.

This clonotype was seen at least ten times. J is TRBJ1-6 and V is TRBV2; 7 bases map to TRBD1. V was pared by 4 bases and J by 4 bases, with 10 bases of the junction left unmatched. This CDR3 region has 17 residues. Germline V lookup: CDR1 SNHLY, CDR2 FYNNEI. The CDR3 spells CASSALLWDRYNSPLHF. In nucleotides, the CDR3 is TGTGCCAGCAGTGCTCTCCTGTGGGACAGATATAATTCACCCCTCCACTTT.

The chain has TRBV25-1 and TRBJ2-1; D perhaps matches TRBD2 (7 bases). Trimming removed 0 bases at V and 2 bases at J, with 17 bases between. Germline V gives CDR1 MGHDK, CDR2 SYGVNS. The CDR3 runs to 18 residues. DNA of the CDR3: TGTGCCAGCAGTGAATATCTTGCGGGGGCGGGCCCCTACAATGAGCAGTTCTTC. Encoded protein: CASSEYLAGAGPYNEQFF.

This clonotype appeared a few times. The chain has TRBV28 and TRBJ2-3, with D hard to call. Germline CDR1 and CDR2: MDHEN and SYDVKM. V was pared by 5 bases and J by 6 bases, with 15 bases between. CDR3 length: 14 amino acids. The CDR3 nucleotides read TGTGCCAGCAGTACCCTAGGTGGTTTCGATACGCAGTATTTT. It translates to CASSTLGGFDTQYF.

This clonotype was seen ten or more times. The rearrangement uses TRBV28 and TRBJ1-1; D possibly corresponds to TRBD1 (6 bases). This CDR3 comprises 15 residues. Germline CDR1 is MDHEN and CDR2 is SYDVKM. With 5 bases removed from V and 3 bases from J, the gap between germline ends came to 16 bases. The CDR3 is CASSGPTGGDTEAFF. Here the CDR3 DNA reads TGTGCCAGCAGTGGCCCGACAGGAGGTGACACTGAAGCTTTCTTT.

This clonotype has at least ten counts. This sequence joins TRBV27 and TRBJ2-3; 15 nucleotides line up with TRBD2. Trimming removed 6 bases from V and 6 bases from J; junction bases left unmatched: 4. CDR3 length equals 15 residues. Germline loops: CDR1 MNHEY, CDR2 SMNVEV (reference sequence). In DNA, the CDR3 is TGTGCCAGCAGACCGGGACTAGCGGGAGGTGATACGCAGTATTTT. Translated, it gives CASRPGLAGGDTQYF.

As for this clonotype: Relative to the germline gene, one junction end is altered; a read error may explain this. CDR3 nucleotide sequence: TGTGCCAGTAGTGTACGTAACTATGTATTTTCGGGGGTCGACTTT. This codes for CASSVRNYVFSGVDF. The V and J genes are TRBV19 and TRBJ1-1, with a weak D call TRBD1 (5 bases). Looked up from germline, CDR1 is LNHDA and CDR2 is SQIVND (reference sequence). There are 15 residues in the CDR3.

The chain joins TRBV29-1 to TRBJ2-7, with 12 bases lining up with TRBD2. Germline trimming cut 2 bases from V and 4 bases from J; bases unmatched to any gene: 6. CDR3 length: 15 amino acids. Germline CDR1 and CDR2: SQVTM and ANQGSEA. CDR3 sequence (DNA): TGCAGCGTTGAACTAGCGGGAGGGCCCGGTTACGAGCAGTACTTC. Translation: CSVELAGGPGYEQYF.

This clonotype was detected a few times. The rearrangement uses TRBV9 and TRBJ2-3, with 10 bases that match TRBD2. CDR1 is SGDLS and CDR2 is YYNGEE in the germline V gene. The CDR3 length is 16 residues. Trimming at V came to 3 bases and at J to 4 bases, leaving 8 bases not matched to a gene. CDR3 amino acids: CASSATSGIPPDTQYF. CDR3 DNA sequence: TGTGCCAGCAGCGCTACTAGCGGGATCCCCCCAGATACGCAGTATTTT.

This clonotype was counted ten times or more. The gene calls are TRBV11-2 and TRBJ2-7, with D hard to call. This CDR3 contains 13 residues. V dropped 1 base and J dropped 4 bases, with 8 bases sitting between them. Germline CDR1 reads SGHAT; CDR2 reads FQNNGV. CDR3: CASSLVGAYEQYF. Here the CDR3 DNA reads TGTGCCAGCAGCTTAGTGGGCGCTTACGAGCAGTACTTC.

This clonotype has ten or more counts. This chain joins TRBV13 and TRBJ1-2; 8 positions match TRBD1. The CDR3 sequence is 16 residues long. Losses at the gene ends were 1 base for V and 5 bases for J; bases not matched to a gene: 9. Germline CDR1 and CDR2: PRHDT and FYEKMQ (reference sequence). The CDR3 nucleotides read TGTGCCAGCAGCTTAGCGGGGGGACAGGAGAAGTATGGCTACACCTTC. This codes for CASSLAGGQEKYGYTF.

This clonotype was counted at least ten times. The chain has TRBV4-2 and TRBJ2-3, with TRBD2 as a possible D gene (6 bases). The CDR3 contains 16 residues. Germline CDR1 is LGHNA and CDR2 is YNFKEQ. V lost 0 bases, J lost 0 bases, and 10 bases lay in between. CDR3 nucleotides: TGTGCCAGCAGCCAAGAACGGAGGGCCAGCACAGATACGCAGTATTTT. This gives the protein CASSQERRASTDTQYF.

This clonotype was seen repeatedly, ten times or more. V and J are TRBV10-3 and TRBJ2-7, with D unclear. The CDR3 extends over 14 amino acids. Trimming took off 0 bases at V and 2 bases at J, with 8 bases between the two ends. Per the germline V gene, CDR1 is ENHRY and CDR2 is SYGVKD. CDR3 sequence: CAISESTATYEQYF. The CDR3 bases are TGTGCCATCAGTGAGTCGACGGCTACCTACGAGCAGTACTTC.

The chain recombines TRBV28 with TRBJ1-4; the D gene is possibly TRBD1 (5 bases). The length of the CDR3 is 15 residues. Germline V lookup: CDR1 MDHEN, CDR2 SYDVKM. The V gene lost 6 bases and the J gene lost 0 bases, with 11 bases spanning the gap. For the CDR3, the DNA is TGTGCCAGCAGCCGGGACGGAACAACTAATGAAAAACTGTTTTTT. This sequence encodes CASSRDGTTNEKLFF. The variable domain in full, completed from reference TRBV28 and TRBJ1-4, reads DVKVTQSSRYLVKRTGEKVFLECVQDMDHENMFWYRQDPGLGLRLIYFSYDVKMKEKGDIPEGYSVSREKKERFSLILESASTNQTSMYLCASSRDGTTNEKLFFGSGTQLSVL.

Of note for this clonotype: This clone may be a read error of a much larger clone one base away. The rearrangement links TRBV6-2 or TRBV6-3 to TRBJ1-3, with D perhaps matching TRBD1 (6 bases). Germline lookup yields CDR1 MNHEY and CDR2 SVGEGT. This CDR3 has 14 residues. V lost 2 bases and J lost 2, with 7 bases in between. DNA of the CDR3: TGTGCCAGCAGTTACGGGGGGCCTGGAAACACCATATATTTT. It yields the protein CASSYGGPGNTIYF.

This clonotype was seen many times. The J gene is TRBJ2-7, the V gene TRBV11-2, with D perhaps TRBD1 (5 bases). The CDR3 sequence is 14 residues long. V was pared by 4 bases and J by 0 bases, with 10 bases between. Germline V gene sequence: CDR1 SGHAT, CDR2 FQNNGV. CDR3 loop: CASSSQGVSYEQYF. CDR3 in DNA: TGTGCCAGCAGCTCCCAAGGGGTCTCCTACGAGCAGTACTTC.

This clonotype was picked up many times. The chain couples TRBV6-1 to TRBJ1-6, with D perhaps matching TRBD1 (5 bases). This CDR3 is 16 amino acids long. Deletions cut 1 base from V and 9 bases from J, with 16 bases between. Germline V gives CDR1 MNHNS, CDR2 SASEGT. The CDR3 loop reads CASSEEEGYSGSPLHF. CDR3 DNA: TGTGCCAGCAGTGAAGAGGAGGGGTATTCTGGTTCACCCCTCCACTTT.

This clonotype was detected many times. V is TRBV20-1 and J is TRBJ1-6; perhaps TRBD1 as D (5 bases). Trimming stripped 0 bases from V and 8 bases from J, with 14 bases between. CDR3 length equals 15 residues. Germline V gene lookup returns CDR1 DFQATT and CDR2 SNEGSKA (reference sequence). This chain's CDR3 is CSARDIGGFDSPLHF. CDR3 DNA: TGCAGTGCTAGAGATATCGGGGGGTTCGATTCACCCCTCCACTTT.

The chain uses TRBV4-3 and TRBJ2-1; the match to TRBD2 covers 8 bases. The CDR3 totals 15 residues. After removal of 3 bases from V and 8 bases from J, the junction contained 9 bases not matched to a gene. Per the germline V gene, CDR1 is LGHNA and CDR2 is YSLEER. The CDR3 is CASSQRLAKGHEQFF. In nucleotides, the CDR3 is TGCGCCAGCAGCCAGCGACTAGCGAAAGGTCATGAGCAGTTCTTC.

This clonotype was picked up many times. J is TRBJ1-3 and V is TRBV3-1; D perhaps matches TRBD1 (6 bases). The germline gives CDR1 LGHDT, CDR2 YNNKEL (reference sequence). V was cut by 6 bases and J by 2 bases, with 11 bases left in between. CDR3 size: 14 residues. The CDR3 nucleotides read TGTGCCAGCAGGCCGAGGGGGACTGGAAACACCATATATTTT. Its translation is CASRPRGTGNTIYF.